The clone carrying this T cell receptor beta chain came up once. Antigen specificity is unknown. The germline V gene encodes CDR1 MNHNY and CDR2 SVGAGI (reference sequence). Trimming took 4 bases from V and 0 from J, leaving 10 bases between them. The CDR3 sequence is 15 residues long. This specimen comes from a study of cytomegalovirus exposure and HLA in healthy donors. Study conclusions and caveats: Presence/absence analysis assumed near-uniform sequencing depth across donors. There were a few CMV-associated chains whose specificity for CMV antigens was confirmed in vitro.

PCR used 60 Vbeta primers and 13 Jbeta primers. Clones were sequenced by immunoSEQ multiplex PCR, and TCRdb holds only the in-frame ones, with some missing. The sample records 130,000 or so clones, approximately 72% being singletons. This receptor was taken from a woman in her sixties or seventies in good health and CMV-seronegative. The genes are TRBV6-6 and TRBJ1-3; weak D call: TRBD1 (5 bases). Source material: PBMCs. The CDR3 region is CASSLPGGSGNTIYF. CDR3 nucleotides: TGTGCCAGCAGTTTACCGGGGGGCTCTGGAAACACCATATATTTT.